This record concerns one T cell receptor (beta chain) sequence. This entry is derived from a study of blood T cell repertoires in COVID-19. This CDR3 spans 15 amino acids. The V gene end was trimmed by 5 bases and the J gene end by 7 bases; junction bases not matched to a gene: 12. CDR1 is SGHTA, CDR2 FQGTGA, per germline. Sequencing used immunoSEQ multiplex PCR; TCRdb keeps in-frame clones, though not all of them. The data contain 250,000 to 300,000 clones, 88% of them singletons. This TCR was recovered from a woman aged 55-75 years in a cohort exposed to, infected with or recovered from COVID-19 (not recorded which). The source material was PBMCs or T cells enriched from blood (not recorded which). The rearrangement joins TRBV7-3 to TRBJ2-3; 7 nucleotides line up with TRBD2. The CDR3 is CASSPRRESKNTQYF. The CDR3 nucleotides read TGTGCCAGCAGCCCTCGGCGGGAGAGTAAAAATACGCAGTATTTT.